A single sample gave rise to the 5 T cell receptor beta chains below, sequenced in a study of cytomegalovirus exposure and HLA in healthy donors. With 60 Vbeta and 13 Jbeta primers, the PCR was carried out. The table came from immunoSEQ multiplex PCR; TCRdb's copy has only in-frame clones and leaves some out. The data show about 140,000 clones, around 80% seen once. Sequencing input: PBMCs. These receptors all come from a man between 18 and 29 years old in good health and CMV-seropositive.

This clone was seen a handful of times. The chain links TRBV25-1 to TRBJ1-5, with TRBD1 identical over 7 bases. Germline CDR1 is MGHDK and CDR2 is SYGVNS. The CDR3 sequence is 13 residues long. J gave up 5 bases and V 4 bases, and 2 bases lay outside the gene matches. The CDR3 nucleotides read TGTGCCAGCAGTGGACAGGGTTATCAGCCCCAGCATTTT. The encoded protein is CASSGQGYQPQHF.

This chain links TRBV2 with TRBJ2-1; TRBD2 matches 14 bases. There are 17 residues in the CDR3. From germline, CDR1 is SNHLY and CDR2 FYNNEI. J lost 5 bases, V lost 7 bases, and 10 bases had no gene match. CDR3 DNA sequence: TGTGCCAGCATGACTAGCGGGAGGGCCGGGTTAGACAATGAGCAGTTCTTC. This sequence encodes CASMTSGRAGLDNEQFF.

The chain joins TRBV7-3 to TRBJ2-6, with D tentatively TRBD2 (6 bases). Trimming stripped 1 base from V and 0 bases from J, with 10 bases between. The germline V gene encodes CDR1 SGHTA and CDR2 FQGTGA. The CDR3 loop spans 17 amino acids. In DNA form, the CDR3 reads TGTGCCAGCAGCTTAAGAGTCGGGAGCTCTGGGGCCAACGTCCTGACTTTC. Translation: CASSLRVGSSGANVLTF.

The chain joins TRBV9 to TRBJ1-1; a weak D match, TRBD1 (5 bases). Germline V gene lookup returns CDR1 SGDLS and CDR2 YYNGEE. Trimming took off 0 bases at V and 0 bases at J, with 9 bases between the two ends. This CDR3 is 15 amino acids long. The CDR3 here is CASSVGGLMNTEAFF. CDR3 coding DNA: TGTGCCAGCAGCGTAGGGGGACTGATGAACACTGAAGCTTTCTTT.

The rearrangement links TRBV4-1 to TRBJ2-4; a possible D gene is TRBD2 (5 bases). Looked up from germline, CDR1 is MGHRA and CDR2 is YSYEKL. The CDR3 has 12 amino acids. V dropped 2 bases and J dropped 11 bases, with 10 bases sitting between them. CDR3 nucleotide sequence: TGCGCCAGCAGCCAAACACTAGGGCTTCAGTACTTC. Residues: CASSQTLGLQYF.